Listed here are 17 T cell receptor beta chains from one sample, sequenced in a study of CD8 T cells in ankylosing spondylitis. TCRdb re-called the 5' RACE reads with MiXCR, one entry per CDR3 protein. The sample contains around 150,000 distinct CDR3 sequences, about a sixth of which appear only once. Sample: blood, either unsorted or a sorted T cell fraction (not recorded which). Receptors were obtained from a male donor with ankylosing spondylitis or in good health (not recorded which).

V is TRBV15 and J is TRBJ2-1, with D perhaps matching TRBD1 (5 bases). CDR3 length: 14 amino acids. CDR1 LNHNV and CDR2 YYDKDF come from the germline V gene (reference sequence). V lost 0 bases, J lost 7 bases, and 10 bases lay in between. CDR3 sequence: CATSRDYPGNEQFF. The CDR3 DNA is TGTGCCACCAGCAGAGATTATCCAGGGAATGAGCAGTTCTTC.

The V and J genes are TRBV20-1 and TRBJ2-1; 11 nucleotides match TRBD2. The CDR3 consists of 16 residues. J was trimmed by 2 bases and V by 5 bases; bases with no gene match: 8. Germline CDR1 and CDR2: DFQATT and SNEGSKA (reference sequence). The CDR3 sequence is CSAPIRLAGTYNEQFF. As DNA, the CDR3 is TGCAGTGCTCCGATTAGACTAGCGGGAACCTACAATGAGCAGTTCTTC.

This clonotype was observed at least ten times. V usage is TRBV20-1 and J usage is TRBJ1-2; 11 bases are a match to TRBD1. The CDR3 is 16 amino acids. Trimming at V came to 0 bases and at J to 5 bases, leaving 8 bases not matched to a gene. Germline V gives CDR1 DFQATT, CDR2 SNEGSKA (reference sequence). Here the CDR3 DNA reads TGCAGTGCTAGAGATGGTGGACAGGGGGCGGTTTATGGCTACACCTTC. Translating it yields CSARDGGQGAVYGYTF.

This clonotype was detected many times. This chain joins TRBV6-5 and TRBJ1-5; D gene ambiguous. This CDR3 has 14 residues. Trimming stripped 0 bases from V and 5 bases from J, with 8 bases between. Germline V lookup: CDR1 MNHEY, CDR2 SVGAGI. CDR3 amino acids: CASSYSREDQPQHF. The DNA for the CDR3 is TGTGCCAGCAGTTACTCGAGGGAGGATCAGCCCCAGCATTTT.

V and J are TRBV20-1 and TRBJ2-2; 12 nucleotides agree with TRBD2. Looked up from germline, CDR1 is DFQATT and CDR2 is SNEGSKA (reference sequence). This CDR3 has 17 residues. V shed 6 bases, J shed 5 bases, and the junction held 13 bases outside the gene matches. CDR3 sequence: CSATRLAGDLNTGELFF. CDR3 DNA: TGCAGTGCCACAAGACTAGCGGGAGATCTTAATACCGGGGAGCTGTTTTTT.

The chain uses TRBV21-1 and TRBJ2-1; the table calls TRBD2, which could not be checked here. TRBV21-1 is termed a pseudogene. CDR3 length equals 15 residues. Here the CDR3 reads CASSKLAGAYNEQFF. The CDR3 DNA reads TGTGCCAGCAGCAAACTAGCGGGAGCTTACAATGAGCAGTTCTTC.

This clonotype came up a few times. DNA for the CDR3: TGTGCCATCAGTGGACCCGGGGTCAGCGGCAATCAGCCCCAGCATTTT. As protein: CAISGPGVSGNQPQHF. V gene TRBV10-3 combines with J gene TRBJ1-5; no clear D gene. The CDR3 has 16 residues. The germline V gene has CDR1 ENHRY and CDR2 SYGVKD. Trimming cost V 4 bases and J 2 bases, with 15 bases left between them.

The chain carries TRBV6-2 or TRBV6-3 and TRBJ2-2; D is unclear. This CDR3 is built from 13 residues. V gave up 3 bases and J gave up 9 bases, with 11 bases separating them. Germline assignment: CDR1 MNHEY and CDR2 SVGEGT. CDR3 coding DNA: TGTGCCAGCAGTTATGTAGCTGGCCGGGAGCTGTTTTTT. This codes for CASSYVAGRELFF.

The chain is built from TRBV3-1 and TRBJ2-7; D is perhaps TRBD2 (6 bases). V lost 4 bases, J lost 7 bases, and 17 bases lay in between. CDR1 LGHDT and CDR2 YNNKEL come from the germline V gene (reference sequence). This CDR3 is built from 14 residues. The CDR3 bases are TGTGCCAGCAGCCTAGGAAATAGCGGAATGGAGCAGTACTTC. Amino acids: CASSLGNSGMEQYF.

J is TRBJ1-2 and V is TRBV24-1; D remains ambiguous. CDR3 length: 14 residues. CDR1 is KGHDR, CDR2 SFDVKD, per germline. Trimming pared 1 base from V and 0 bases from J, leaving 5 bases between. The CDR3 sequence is CATSDLTSNYGYTF. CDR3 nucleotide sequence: TGTGCCACCAGTGATTTAACATCTAACTATGGCTACACCTTC.

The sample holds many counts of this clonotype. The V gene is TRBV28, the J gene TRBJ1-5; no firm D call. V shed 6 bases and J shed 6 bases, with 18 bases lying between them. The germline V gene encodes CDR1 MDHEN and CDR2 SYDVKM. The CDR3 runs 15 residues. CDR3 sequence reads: CASSVGVDSSQPQHF. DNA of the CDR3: TGTGCCAGCAGCGTCGGGGTTGATAGTAGTCAGCCCCAGCATTTT.

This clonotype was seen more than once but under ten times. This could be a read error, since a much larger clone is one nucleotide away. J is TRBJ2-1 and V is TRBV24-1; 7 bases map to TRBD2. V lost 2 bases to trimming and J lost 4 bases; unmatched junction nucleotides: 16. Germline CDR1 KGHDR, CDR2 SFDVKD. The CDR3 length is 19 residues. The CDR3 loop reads CATSDSSPSGGRNYNEQFF. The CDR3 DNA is TGTGCCACCAGTGATTCGAGCCCTAGCGGAGGGCGGAATTACAATGAGCAGTTCTTC.

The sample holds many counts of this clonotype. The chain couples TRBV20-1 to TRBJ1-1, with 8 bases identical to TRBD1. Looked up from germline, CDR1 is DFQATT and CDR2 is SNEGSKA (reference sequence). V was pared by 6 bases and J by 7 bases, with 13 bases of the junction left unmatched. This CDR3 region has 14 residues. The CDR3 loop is CSAGGFTGGGEAFF. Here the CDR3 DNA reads TGCAGTGCCGGCGGATTCACAGGGGGGGGTGAAGCTTTCTTT.

CDR3: CASSPQVGGYNEQFF. The CDR3 DNA reads as TGTGCCAGCAGCCCCCAGGTGGGAGGTTACAATGAGCAGTTCTTC. The chain carries TRBV7-6 and TRBJ2-1; D may be TRBD2 (6 bases). The CDR3 spans 15 residues. Germline V CDR1 and CDR2: SGHVS, FNYEAQ. Trimming shortened V by 5 bases and J by 4 bases, and 15 bases separated the two germline ends. The variable domain in full, with the rest retrieved from reference TRBV7-6 and TRBJ2-1, is GAGVSQSPRYKVTKRGQDVALRCDPISGHVSLYWYRQALGQGPEFLTYFNYEAQQDKSGLPNDRFSAERPEGSISTLTIQRTEQRDSAMYRCASSPQVGGYNEQFFGPGTRLTVL.

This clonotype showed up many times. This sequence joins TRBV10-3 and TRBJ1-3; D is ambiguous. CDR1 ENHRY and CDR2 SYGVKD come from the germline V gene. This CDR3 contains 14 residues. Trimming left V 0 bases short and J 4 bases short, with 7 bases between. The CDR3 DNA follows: TGTGCCATCAGTGAGTCTGGCAGGGGAAACACCATATATTTT. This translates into CAISESGRGNTIYF.

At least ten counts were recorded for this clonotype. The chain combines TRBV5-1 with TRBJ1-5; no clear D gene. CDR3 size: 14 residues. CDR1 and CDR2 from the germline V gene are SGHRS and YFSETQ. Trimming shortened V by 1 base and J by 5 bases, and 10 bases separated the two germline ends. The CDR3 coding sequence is TGCGCCAGCAGCTTGTCGGGAGGGTATCAGCCCCAGCATTTT. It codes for CASSLSGGYQPQHF.

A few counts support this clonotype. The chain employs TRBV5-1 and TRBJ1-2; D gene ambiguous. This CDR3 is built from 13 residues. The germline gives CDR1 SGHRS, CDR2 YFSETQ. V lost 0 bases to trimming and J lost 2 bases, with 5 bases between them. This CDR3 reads CASSLEQNYGYTF. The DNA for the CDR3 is TGCGCCAGCAGCTTGGAACAGAACTATGGCTACACCTTC. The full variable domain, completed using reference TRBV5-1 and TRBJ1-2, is KAGVTQTPRYLIKTRGQQVTLSCSPISGHRSVSWYQQTPGQGLQFLFEYFSETQRNKGNFPGRFSGRQFSNSRSEMNVSTLELGDSALYLCASSLEQNYGYTFGSGTRLTVV.